This T cell receptor (beta chain) is from a study of siplizumab effects on memory and regulatory T cells. General study findings and limits: Naive T cells looked more diverse than memory cells, and they looked like major contributors to the alloresponse. Memory cells that were CD4+ and unstimulated gave rise to alloreactive sequences, which siplizumab significantly reduced. An assignable phenotype, naive or memory, was missing from roughly 86-96% of proliferating CD4+ or CD8+ clones.

To note about this clone: The antigen remains undetermined.

This table comes from immunoSEQ multiplex PCR, and its TCRdb copy is limited to in-frame clones, with some not included. Among under 110,000 clones listed, about nine tenths were seen once. Germline V gene lookup returns CDR1 SGHDN and CDR2 FVKESK. The ends lost 2 bases at V and 5 bases at J; junction bases unmatched: 7. The CDR3 loop spans 15 amino acids. This rearrangement joins TRBV14 to TRBJ2-5, with 8 bases aligning to TRBD2. The source material was non-Treg CD4+ T cells sorted from blood. The sequence derives from a human donor in good health. Here the CDR3 reads CASSQNGRAWETQYF. The CDR3 DNA reads TGTGCCAGCAGCCAAAACGGGAGGGCCTGGGAGACCCAGTACTTC.